The clone carrying this TCR beta chain appeared many times. RNA transcripts were the source from which TCR beta CDR3 regions were amplified. The first round was an RT-PCR with HTBI primers, and the second round was a multiplex PCR. Each CDR3 protein is one row after TCRdb ran MiXCR on the multiplex PCR reads. The sample shows 35,000 to 50,000 distinct CDR3 sequences, about half of them seen only once. The term stable hyperthyroidism indicated an absence of ophthalmopathy within 18 months of follow-up. This entry belongs to a study of Graves' ophthalmopathy and Graves' hyperthyroidism. The germline gives CDR1 LNHDA, CDR2 SQIVND (reference sequence). The germline V and J ends were trimmed by 3 bases and 5 bases, with 17 bases remaining between them. There are 16 residues in the CDR3.

The clonotype was recovered from an adult woman with stable Graves' hyperthyroidism. Sequencing was done on a sample of peripheral blood. The chain links TRBV19 to TRBJ1-5; D is possibly TRBD1 (5 bases). The CDR3 DNA is TGTGCCAGTAGTATGATGGGTGGTCAGGGTTATCAGCCCCAGCATTTT. This gives the protein CASSMMGGQGYQPQHF. The entire variable domain, with the rest obtained from reference TRBV19 and TRBJ1-5, is as follows: DGGITQSPKYLFRKEGQNVTLSCEQNLNHDAMYWYRQDPGQGLRLIYYSQIVNDFQKGDIAEGYSVSREKKESFPLTVTSAQKNPTAFYLCASSMMGGQGYQPQHFGDGTRLSIL.